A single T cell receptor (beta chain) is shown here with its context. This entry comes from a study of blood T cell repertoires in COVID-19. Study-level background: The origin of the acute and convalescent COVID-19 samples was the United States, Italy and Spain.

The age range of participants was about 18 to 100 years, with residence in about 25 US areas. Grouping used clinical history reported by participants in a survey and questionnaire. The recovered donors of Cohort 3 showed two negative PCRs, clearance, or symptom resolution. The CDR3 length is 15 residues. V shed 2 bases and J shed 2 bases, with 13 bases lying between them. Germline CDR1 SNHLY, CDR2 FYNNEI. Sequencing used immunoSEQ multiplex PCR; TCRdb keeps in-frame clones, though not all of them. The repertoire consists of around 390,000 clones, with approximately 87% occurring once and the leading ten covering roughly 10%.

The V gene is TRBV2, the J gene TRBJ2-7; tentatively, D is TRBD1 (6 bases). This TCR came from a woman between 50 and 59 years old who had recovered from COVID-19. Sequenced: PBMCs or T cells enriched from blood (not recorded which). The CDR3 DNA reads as TGTGCCAGCAGTGAATACGGGACAAGAACCTACGAGCAGTACTTC. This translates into CASSEYGTRTYEQYF.